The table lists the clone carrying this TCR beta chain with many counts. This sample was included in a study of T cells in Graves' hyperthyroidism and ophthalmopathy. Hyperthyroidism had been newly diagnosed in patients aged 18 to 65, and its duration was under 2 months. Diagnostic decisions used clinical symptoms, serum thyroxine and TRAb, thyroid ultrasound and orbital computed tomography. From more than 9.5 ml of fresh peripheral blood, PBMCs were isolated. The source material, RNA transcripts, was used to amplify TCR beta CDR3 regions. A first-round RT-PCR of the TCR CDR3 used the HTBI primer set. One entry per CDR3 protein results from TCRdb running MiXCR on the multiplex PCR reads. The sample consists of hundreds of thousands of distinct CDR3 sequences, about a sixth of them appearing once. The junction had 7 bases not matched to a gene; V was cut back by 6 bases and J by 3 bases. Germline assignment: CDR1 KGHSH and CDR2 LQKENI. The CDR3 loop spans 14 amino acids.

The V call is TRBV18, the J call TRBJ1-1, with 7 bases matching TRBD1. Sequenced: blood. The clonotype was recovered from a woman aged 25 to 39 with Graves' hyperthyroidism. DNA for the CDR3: TGTGCCAGCTCGGGGACAGACGCATACACTGAAGCTTTCTTT. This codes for CASSGTDAYTEAFF.